A selection of T cell receptor beta chains follows, all from one sample in a study of CD8 T cells in ankylosing spondylitis. Each CDR3 protein is one row after TCRdb ran MiXCR on the 5' RACE reads. The table has roughly 260,000 distinct CDR3 sequences, about 20% seen once; the top ten hold 7.5% to 9%. Sequences were obtained from blood, either unsorted or a sorted T cell fraction (not recorded which). These receptors all stem from a male donor with ankylosing spondylitis or in good health (not recorded which). Each CDR3 is given with its conserved first and last residue. The order of the fields is clone size, J gene, V gene, CDR3 protein. Size is omitted from some rows. Given values are once, few, many or a class for expanded clones.

clone size: .; J gene: TRBJ1-3; V gene: TRBV7-6; CDR3 protein: CASSPELGTIYF
clone size: .; J gene: TRBJ2-3; V gene: TRBV7-8; CDR3 protein: CASSSTGGWDTDTQYF
clone size: few; J gene: TRBJ2-3; V gene: TRBV29-1; CDR3 protein: CSVERQGTQYF
clone size: .; J gene: TRBJ1-1; V gene: TRBV5-1; CDR3 protein: CASSFGANSEAFF
clone size: .; J gene: TRBJ2-5; V gene: TRBV6-2/TRBV6-3; CDR3 protein: CASSSEGTLEETQYF
clone size: many; J gene: TRBJ1-3; V gene: TRBV29-1; CDR3 protein: CSVNEGSTGNTIYF
clone size: .; J gene: TRBJ2-1; V gene: TRBV3-1; CDR3 protein: CASSQVTRVQYNEQFF
clone size: many; J gene: TRBJ2-3; V gene: TRBV6-5; CDR3 protein: CASSYYGTGGSADTQYF
clone size: .; J gene: TRBJ2-1; V gene: TRBV5-1; CDR3 protein: CASRQSPTSYNEQFF
clone size: .; J gene: TRBJ2-2; V gene: TRBV6-1; CDR3 protein: CVSRRDASPDTGELFF
clone size: many; J gene: TRBJ1-1; V gene: TRBV28; CDR3 protein: CASSLAVLGNTEAFF
clone size: many; J gene: TRBJ2-5; V gene: TRBV20-1; CDR3 protein: CSARTGVETQYF
clone size: .; J gene: TRBJ2-1; V gene: TRBV15; CDR3 protein: CATSRTGPTYNEQFF
clone size: few; J gene: TRBJ1-2; V gene: TRBV28; CDR3 protein: CASSRAYGYTF
clone size: few; J gene: TRBJ1-4; V gene: TRBV15; CDR3 protein: CATSREGELTEKLFF
clone size: .; J gene: TRBJ1-6; V gene: TRBV6-4; CDR3 protein: CASSEHPNSPLHF
clone size: few; J gene: TRBJ2-5; V gene: TRBV15; CDR3 protein: CATSRERQETQYF
clone size: .; J gene: TRBJ2-1; V gene: TRBV9; CDR3 protein: CASSVATPDERFF
clone size: .; J gene: TRBJ2-5; V gene: TRBV10-3; CDR3 protein: CAISESNSQETQYF
clone size: few; J gene: TRBJ2-1; V gene: TRBV20-1; CDR3 protein: CSASLVANEQFF
clone size: .; J gene: TRBJ2-3; V gene: TRBV12-3/TRBV12-4; CDR3 protein: CASSGGLAGPWDTQYF
clone size: .; J gene: TRBJ1-3; V gene: TRBV4-2; CDR3 protein: CASSQDLPGGGNTIYF
clone size: .; J gene: TRBJ1-2; V gene: TRBV3-1; CDR3 protein: CASSLLGTSLWGGYTF
clone size: few; J gene: TRBJ2-4; V gene: TRBV27; CDR3 protein: CASNPTGMTKNIQYF
clone size: .; J gene: TRBJ1-1; V gene: TRBV28; CDR3 protein: CASSWTGSEAFF
clone size: .; J gene: TRBJ2-1; V gene: TRBV7-9; CDR3 protein: CASRLGLGNEQFF
clone size: .; J gene: TRBJ1-2; V gene: TRBV5-1; CDR3 protein: CASSPTLDGYTF
clone size: once; J gene: TRBJ2-5; V gene: TRBV20-1; CDR3 protein: CSASGGEETQYF
clone size: few; J gene: TRBJ2-5; V gene: TRBV28; CDR3 protein: CASSSSGPETQYF
clone size: many; J gene: TRBJ2-3; V gene: TRBV29-1; CDR3 protein: CSVGEVDTQYF
clone size: few; J gene: TRBJ2-6; V gene: TRBV7-9; CDR3 protein: CASSPGFSGANVLTF
clone size: few; J gene: TRBJ2-1; V gene: TRBV20-1; CDR3 protein: CSATGQAHNEQFF
clone size: .; J gene: TRBJ2-2; V gene: TRBV12-3/TRBV12-4; CDR3 protein: CASSLADSTGELFF
clone size: many; J gene: TRBJ2-1; V gene: TRBV5-1; CDR3 protein: CASSFIISSYNEQFF
clone size: many; J gene: TRBJ2-3; V gene: TRBV29-1; CDR3 protein: CSVTSGRASTDTQYF
clone size: few; J gene: TRBJ2-1; V gene: TRBV12-3/TRBV12-4; CDR3 protein: CASSFPLAGGWGNEQFF
clone size: .; J gene: TRBJ1-5; V gene: TRBV29-1; CDR3 protein: CSVIQGNQPQHF
clone size: .; J gene: TRBJ1-5; V gene: TRBV30; CDR3 protein: CAYSQGSNQPQHF
clone size: .; J gene: TRBJ2-4; V gene: TRBV7-2; CDR3 protein: CASSLNPDIAKNIQYF
clone size: many; J gene: TRBJ1-3; V gene: TRBV24-1; CDR3 protein: CATSERDRRYSGNTIYF
clone size: .; J gene: TRBJ2-1; V gene: TRBV7-8; CDR3 protein: CASSFRYEQFF
clone size: few; J gene: TRBJ2-4; V gene: TRBV29-1; CDR3 protein: CSGSRDRNIQYF
clone size: few; J gene: TRBJ2-6; V gene: TRBV11-2; CDR3 protein: CASSLRQGPPSGANVLTF
clone size: few; J gene: TRBJ2-2; V gene: TRBV30; CDR3 protein: CAWRRGPNTGELFF
clone size: many; J gene: TRBJ2-4; V gene: TRBV12-3/TRBV12-4; CDR3 protein: CASSRSGTSENIQYF
clone size: few; J gene: TRBJ2-5; V gene: TRBV7-7; CDR3 protein: CASSLGSGAGETQYF
clone size: .; J gene: TRBJ2-3; V gene: TRBV20-1; CDR3 protein: CSAGDYPDTQYF
clone size: few; J gene: TRBJ1-1; V gene: TRBV12-3/TRBV12-4; CDR3 protein: CASSKTDENTEAFF